A single sample is the source of the 26 T cell receptor beta chains below, sequenced in a study of control samples from healthy donors and cancer patients (dated by TCRdb to 2018 to 2021). The receptor library was made with the immunoSEQ multiplex PCR assay. This is the immuneACCESS table as TCRdb keeps it, with only in-frame sequences that have V and J called. A part of the clones is gone; compared with another copy, unresolved V genes explain less than half, and the rest is unexplained. This sample has about 100,000 clones in its table, and about 89% of those were observed once. The ten largest clones capture about 7.8% of the sample. Sequenced material: blood. The receptors derive from a man aged 30 to 39 in good health.

This clone was counted a few times. The V and J genes are TRBV6-2 or TRBV6-3 and TRBJ1-2; D not resolved. Germline CDR1 and CDR2: MNHEY and SVGEGT. There are 14 residues in the CDR3. The V end lost 5 bases, the J end lost 6 bases, and 16 bases lay between the germline ends. CDR3 sequence: CASSQPAASNGYTF. The CDR3 nucleotides read TGTGCCAGCAGTCAACCGGCTGCCTCGAATGGCTACACCTTC.

This clone was seen once. J is TRBJ2-1 and V is TRBV6-5; D may be TRBD1 or TRBD2 (7 bases each). CDR1 MNHEY and CDR2 SVGAGI come from the germline V gene. CDR3 size: 12 residues. Trimming took off 10 bases at V and 5 bases at J, with 12 bases between the two ends. The CDR3, as DNA: TGTGCCATCTCAGGGGGGGACAATGAGCAGTTCTTC. It is translated as CAISGGDNEQFF.

The rearrangement links TRBV4-2 to TRBJ1-2; the D gene is possibly TRBD1 (6 bases). The V end lost 1 base, the J end lost 6 bases, and 18 bases lay between the germline ends. The CDR3 sequence is 16 residues long. Germline V lookup: CDR1 LGHNA, CDR2 YNFKEQ. The chain's CDR3 is CASSQGLGRGADGYTF. The CDR3, as DNA: TGTGCCAGCAGCCAAGGCTTGGGGAGGGGGGCCGATGGCTACACCTTC.

This chain joins TRBV28 and TRBJ2-3; 10 bases match TRBD1. The CDR3 runs to 16 residues. Trimming removed 1 base from V and 5 bases from J; junction bases left unmatched: 6. Germline values: CDR1 MDHEN, CDR2 SYDVKM. The CDR3 nucleotides are TGTGCCAGCAGTTTATCATATGGGACAGGGGAAGATACGCAGTATTTT. It yields the protein CASSLSYGTGEDTQYF.

In its sample, this clone was seen once. The chain combines TRBV6-5 with TRBJ1-1; 8 bases align to TRBD1. CDR3 length: 15 residues. The germline gives CDR1 MNHEY, CDR2 SVGAGI. The V segment lost 4 bases and the J segment 6 bases; nucleotides outside the gene matches: 10. The CDR3 region has the DNA TGTGCCAGCAGTTGGACAGGGAGGGCTTGGTCTGAAGCTTTCTTT. The encoded protein is CASSWTGRAWSEAFF.

To note about this clone: Other DNA sequences from this sample encode an identical CDR3 as well. V and J are TRBV7-2 and TRBJ2-3, with 7 bases aligning to TRBD1. The length of the CDR3 is 13 residues. Germline values: CDR1 SGHTA, CDR2 FQGNSA. Trimming removed 2 bases from V and 5 bases from J; junction bases left unmatched: 1. The CDR3 nucleotides read TGTGCCAGCAGCTTACGGGACAGAGATACGCAGTATTTT. Residues: CASSLRDRDTQYF. The variable domain in full, with the rest retrieved from reference TRBV7-2 and TRBJ2-3, is GAGVSQSPSNKVTEKGKDVELRCDPISGHTALYWYRQSLGQGLEFLIYFQGNSAPDKSGLPSDRFSAERTGGSVSTLTIQRTQQEDSAVYLCASSLRDRDTQYFGPGTRLTVL.

Worth noting for this clone: Within the sample, other DNA sequences also encode this same CDR3. Here the CDR3 reads CASSQGGSYNSPLHF. CDR3 DNA: TGTGCCAGCAGCCAAGGGGGCTCCTATAATTCACCCCTCCACTTT. The chain employs TRBV14 and TRBJ1-6; D gene ambiguous. Trimming removed 1 base from V and 0 bases from J, with 4 bases in between. The CDR3 length is 15 residues. Germline V lookup: CDR1 SGHDN, CDR2 FVKESK.

This clone came up once. Written as DNA, the CDR3 is TGTGCCAGCAGCCCTCCCGCTGGAGGATTGAACACTGAAGCTTTCTTT. Its translation is CASSPPAGGLNTEAFF. V gene TRBV5-5 combines with J gene TRBJ1-1, with D unclear. The germline CDR1 and CDR2 sequences are SGHKS and YYEKEE (reference sequence). V lost 4 bases to trimming and J lost 0 bases, with 16 bases between them. This CDR3 spans 16 amino acids.

This chain links TRBV7-9 with TRBJ1-3; no definite D call. The V and J ends lost 8 bases and 1 base respectively, with 12 bases between them. The CDR3 length is 14 residues. Germline CDR1 SEHNR, CDR2 FQNEAQ (reference sequence). DNA for the CDR3: TGTGCCAGCGACCGACTAGGTTCTGGAAACACCATATATTTT. Protein sequence: CASDRLGSGNTIYF.

V gene TRBV2 combines with J gene TRBJ2-3; D gene unclear. There are 11 residues in the CDR3. Germline CDR1 is SNHLY and CDR2 is FYNNEI. The V and J ends lost 7 bases and 6 bases respectively, with 8 bases between them. CDR3 in amino acids: CASILVDTQYF. The CDR3 coding sequence is TGTGCCAGCATCTTGGTGGATACGCAGTATTTT.

The chain has TRBV18 and TRBJ1-5; D may be TRBD1 (5 bases). From germline, CDR1 is KGHSH and CDR2 LQKENI. Trimming took off 6 bases at V and 7 bases at J, with 13 bases between the two ends. The CDR3 extends over 13 amino acids. The CDR3 DNA is TGTGCCAGCTCCGACACAGGCGGGCAGCCCCAGCATTTT. Its protein is CASSDTGGQPQHF.

This sequence joins TRBV21-1 and TRBJ1-3; the DNA was not compared with TRBD1, the D call given in the table. TRBV21-1 is a pseudogene. This CDR3 spans 17 amino acids. The CDR3 region has the DNA TGTGCCAGCAGCAAAGGCCGGGACACCAGCTCTGGAAACACCATATATTTT. Its translation: CASSKGRDTSSGNTIYF.

The rearrangement joins TRBV24-1 to TRBJ2-1; D is possibly TRBD1 or TRBD2 (5 bases each). The CDR3 has 14 amino acids. Per germline, CDR1 KGHDR and CDR2 SFDVKD. The V end was cut by 5 bases, the J end by 10 bases, with 17 bases between. The CDR3 bases are TGTGCCACCAGTGCCTCCGGGACCCTCGGGGAGCAGTTCTTC. It encodes CATSASGTLGEQFF.

This clone was counted between two and nine times. This sequence joins TRBV7-2 and TRBJ1-3, with D hard to call. Germline V lookup: CDR1 SGHTA, CDR2 FQGNSA. V gave up 3 bases and J gave up 0 bases, with 9 bases separating them. This CDR3 spans 15 amino acids. CDR3 region: CASSFLYSSGNTIYF. The CDR3 DNA follows: TGTGCCAGCAGCTTTCTGTACTCCTCTGGAAACACCATATATTTT.

The rearrangement joins TRBV12-3 or TRBV12-4 to TRBJ2-7; D possibly corresponds to TRBD1 (5 bases). CDR3 length: 13 residues. V was cut by 6 bases and J by 6 bases, with 15 bases left in between. In DNA, the CDR3 is TGTGCCAGCAGCTCCCCCCAGGGCCGCGAGCAGTACTTC. Translation: CASSSPQGREQYF.

V usage is TRBV6-6 and J usage is TRBJ1-2, with D possibly being TRBD1 (5 bases). CDR3 size: 14 residues. Germline V gene lookup returns CDR1 MNHNY and CDR2 SVGAGI (reference sequence). Trimming stripped 0 bases from V and 6 bases from J, with 11 bases between. The CDR3, as DNA: TGTGCCAGCAGTTACTCCTCAGGGAGGGATGGCTACACCTTC. It encodes CASSYSSGRDGYTF.

The chain joins TRBV27 to TRBJ1-1; perhaps TRBD1 as D (6 bases). Trimming took 5 bases from V and 1 from J, leaving 8 bases between them. The CDR3 totals 13 residues. Germline V gene data show CDR1 as MNHEY and CDR2 as SMNVEV (reference sequence). CDR3 coding DNA: TGTGCCAGCAGTAGACAGGAGAACACTGAAGCTTTCTTT. Translation gives CASSRQENTEAFF.

The V gene is TRBV28, the J gene TRBJ1-2; D remains ambiguous. CDR3 length: 12 residues. Deletions cut 4 bases from V and 8 bases from J, with 11 bases between. The germline V gene encodes CDR1 MDHEN and CDR2 SYDVKM. CDR3 in amino acids: CASSSQPIGYTF. CDR3 bases: TGTGCCAGCAGTTCCCAGCCTATCGGCTACACCTTC.

The genes are TRBV28 and TRBJ2-2; D possibly corresponds to TRBD2 (5 bases). The CDR3 contains 11 residues. Trimming removed 2 bases at V and 12 bases at J, with 7 bases between. Germline CDR1 MDHEN, CDR2 SYDVKM. The CDR3 reads CASSLEGQLFF. DNA for the CDR3: TGTGCCAGCAGTTTAGAGGGCCAGCTGTTTTTT. The full variable domain, with the rest looked up from reference TRBV28 and TRBJ2-2, is DVKVTQSSRYLVKRTGEKVFLECVQDMDHENMFWYRQDPGLGLRLIYFSYDVKMKEKGDIPEGYSVSREKKERFSLILESASTNQTSMYLCASSLEGQLFFGEGSRLTVL.

This chain uses TRBV11-2 with TRBJ2-1; no reliable D call. Germline lookup yields CDR1 SGHAT and CDR2 FQNNGV. This CDR3 has 12 residues. V lost 3 bases and J 7 bases, leaving 7 bases between the germline ends. CDR3 nucleotide sequence: TGTGCCAGCAGCTTGTTCGGGAATGAGCAGTTCTTC. This gives the protein CASSLFGNEQFF. The variable domain in full, with the rest retrieved from reference TRBV11-2 and TRBJ2-1, is EAGVAQSPRYKIIEKRQSVAFWCNPISGHATLYWYQQILGQGPKLLIQFQNNGVVDDSQLPKDRFSAERLKGVDSTLKIQPAKLEDSAVYLCASSLFGNEQFFGPGTRLTVL.

The chain recombines TRBV5-5 with TRBJ2-1; D gene uncertain. The CDR3 consists of 16 residues. Germline lookup yields CDR1 SGHKS and CDR2 YYEKEE (reference sequence). The V gene lost 4 bases and the J gene lost 3 bases, with 17 bases spanning the gap. CDR3 residues: CASSVPKAKNYNEQFF. CDR3 in DNA: TGTGCCAGCAGCGTACCTAAGGCCAAGAACTACAATGAGCAGTTCTTC. The full variable domain, rest sourced from reference TRBV5-5 and TRBJ2-1, is DAGVTQSPTHLIKTRGQQVTLRCSPISGHKSVSWYQQVLGQGPQFIFQYYEKEERGRGNFPDRFSARQFPNYSSELNVNALLLGDSALYLCASSVPKAKNYNEQFFGPGTRLTVL.

The chain has TRBV7-9 and TRBJ1-1, with unresolved D. The CDR3 is 15 amino acids. Germline CDR1 reads SEHNR; CDR2 reads FQNEAQ (reference sequence). V dropped 2 bases and J dropped 4 bases, with 14 bases sitting between them. The CDR3 region has the DNA TGTGCCAGCAGCTTATCCTCCTTAGGGCTCACTGAAGCTTTCTTT. This gives the protein CASSLSSLGLTEAFF.

The chain carries TRBV7-2 and TRBJ1-6, with no clear D. Trimming stripped 5 bases from V and 13 bases from J, with 9 bases between. The CDR3 has 11 amino acids. CDR1 is SGHTA, CDR2 FQGNSA, per germline. The CDR3 bases are TGTGCCAGCAGCACCCAAGGTCCCCTCCACTTT. Its protein is CASSTQGPLHF.

The sample holds one count of this clone. The chain joins TRBV7-9 to TRBJ2-5; the D is unclear. This CDR3 has 16 residues. The germline V and J ends were trimmed by 2 bases and 0 bases, with 13 bases remaining between them. The V gene's germline CDR1 is SEHNR and CDR2 FQNEAQ (reference sequence). CDR3 residues: CASSLSPGGDQETQYF. DNA of the CDR3: TGTGCCAGCAGCTTATCACCCGGTGGGGACCAAGAGACCCAGTACTTC.

This chain uses TRBV2 with TRBJ2-2, with a weak D call TRBD1 (5 bases). Trimming cost V 6 bases and J 1 base, with 21 bases left between them. There are 18 residues in the CDR3. CDR1 SNHLY and CDR2 FYNNEI come from the germline V gene. CDR3 region: CASRMTQGGLGNTGELFF. CDR3 DNA: TGTGCCAGCAGGATGACTCAGGGTGGTTTAGGGAACACCGGGGAGCTGTTTTTT. The full variable domain, completed using reference TRBV2 and TRBJ2-2, is EPEVTQTPSHQVTQMGQEVILRCVPISNHLYFYWYRQILGQKVEFLVSFYNNEISEKSEIFDDQFSVERPDGSNFTLKIRSTKLEDSAMYFCASRMTQGGLGNTGELFFGEGSRLTVL.

The CDR3 DNA reads as TGCGCCAGCAGTGAGTTTCCCCCGGCCAGCTGGAACACCGGGGAGCTGTTTTTT. Its translation: CASSEFPPASWNTGELFF. The chain employs TRBV10-1 and TRBJ2-2; D call uncertain. The CDR3 is made up of 18 amino acids. Trimming cost V 1 base and J 1 base, with 16 bases left between them. Germline V gene data show CDR1 as WNHNN and CDR2 as SYGVQD (reference sequence).